This T cell receptor beta chain comes out of a study of T cell responses to AZD1222 COVID-19 vaccine. Overall study results and limits: Spike was spanned by vaccine-associated CD4 TCRs, which were dominant at 160-218 and 743-854. Donors were largely white British and mainly female; clonal diversity was possibly underestimated. Repertoire collection took place solely once the T cell response had peaked. Seropositivity was recorded at baseline in only 6 or 7 AZD1222 recipients.

The CDR3 runs 14 residues. J was trimmed by 5 bases and V by 3 bases; bases with no gene match: 7. Only in-frame clones appear in the TCRdb table, and some are missing; sequencing was by immunoSEQ multiplex PCR. Here the sample spans approximately 150,000 clones, about nine tenths being singletons. With respect to this clone: Its antigen remains unknown.

The receptor was derived from an adult who received the AZD1222 COVID-19 vaccine. This chain connects TRBV23-1 to TRBJ2-7; 7 nucleotides agree with TRBD1. TRBV23-1 carries the ORF label, with uncertain function. Sequencing used peripheral blood, obtained 28 days after the second AZD1222 dose. CDR3 nucleotides: TGCGCCAGCAGTCAGGTACAGGGGAGCCACGAGCAGTACTTC. It codes for CASSQVQGSHEQYF.